These 7 T cell receptor beta chains were all obtained from the same sample, sequenced in a study of neoadjuvant anti-PD-1 for oral cavity cancer. The table came from immunoSEQ multiplex PCR; TCRdb's copy has only in-frame clones and leaves some out. The sample includes tens of thousands of clones, approximately 80% of them seen just once. Source: PBMCs, taken before nivolumab (anti-PD-1) treatment. These receptors were collected from a person aged 35-80 years with oral cavity squamous cell carcinoma.

The chain joins TRBV7-9 to TRBJ2-7, with 8 bases identical to TRBD1. Germline CDR1 SEHNR, CDR2 FQNEAQ (reference sequence). J was trimmed by 2 bases and V by 5 bases; bases with no gene match: 8. CDR3 length equals 15 residues. CDR3 amino acids: CASSPDRGLTYEQYF. For the CDR3, the DNA is TGTGCCAGCAGCCCCGACAGGGGACTTACCTACGAGCAGTACTTC. Together with reference TRBV7-9 and TRBJ2-7, the CDR3 gives the full variable domain: DTGVSQNPRHKITKRGQNVTFRCDPISEHNRLYWYRQTLGQGPEFLTYFQNEAQLEKSRLLSDRFSAERPKGSFSTLEIQRTEQGDSAMYLCASSPDRGLTYEQYFGPGTRLTVT.

The rearrangement joins TRBV7-9 to TRBJ1-2, with a weak D call TRBD1 (6 bases). CDR1 is SEHNR and CDR2 is FQNEAQ in the germline V gene (reference sequence). With 5 bases removed from V and 1 base from J, the gap between germline ends came to 20 bases. The CDR3 loop spans 17 amino acids. The CDR3 sequence: CASSKGYSGGLNYGYTF. For the CDR3, the DNA is TGTGCCAGCAGCAAGGGGTATTCTGGGGGCCTTAACTATGGCTACACCTTC.

A note on this clone: Other DNA sequences in the same sample also yield this CDR3. The CDR3 DNA sequence: TGTGCCAGTAGTATTGACAGCCTCTATGGCTACACCTTC. Translating gives CASSIDSLYGYTF. This chain links TRBV19 with TRBJ1-2, with a possible D match to TRBD1 (5 bases). Trimming shortened V by 3 bases and J by 4 bases, and 9 bases separated the two germline ends. Germline assignment: CDR1 LNHDA and CDR2 SQIVND (reference sequence). The CDR3 contains 13 residues. Combining the CDR3 with reference TRBV19 and TRBJ1-2 gives the whole variable domain DGGITQSPKYLFRKEGQNVTLSCEQNLNHDAMYWYRQDPGQGLRLIYYSQIVNDFQKGDIAEGYSVSREKKESFPLTVTSAQKNPTAFYLCASSIDSLYGYTFGSGTRLTVV.

The rearrangement joins TRBV10-2 to TRBJ2-7; TRBD1 agrees at 9 bases. The CDR3 runs 14 residues. Germline assignment: CDR1 WSHSY and CDR2 SAAADI. The V and J ends lost 6 bases and 7 bases, in that order; junction bases with no gene match: 10. The DNA of the CDR3 is TGCGCCAGCAGATCCGGGACAGGGTTTTTAGAGCAGTACTTC. Protein: CASRSGTGFLEQYF.

This clone occurred once. The CDR3 carries no conserved terminal phenylalanine or tryptophan, so it likely arises from a read error. No DNA is shown, since the ends of the CDR3 on it are uncertain; the CDR3 is the one TCRdb lists. This rearrangement joins TRBV6-1 to TRBJ1-1. Inclusive of both ends, the CDR3 amounts to 11 amino acids. Germline V gene sequence: CDR1 MNHNS, CDR2 SASEGT. The CDR3 loop reads CASSHPTWGLI.

The chain carries TRBV30 and TRBJ1-5, with 9 positions matching TRBD1. This CDR3 has 16 amino acids. V lost 7 bases to trimming and J lost 2 bases; unmatched junction nucleotides: 12. The V gene's germline CDR1 is GTSNPN and CDR2 SVGIG (reference sequence). Here the CDR3 reads CASAGTGNSGNQPQHF. CDR3 sequence (DNA): TGTGCCTCCGCCGGGACAGGGAATAGTGGCAATCAGCCCCAGCATTTT.

This chain uses TRBV5-6 with TRBJ2-1; 7 bases fit TRBD1. The CDR3 contains 16 residues. Germline CDR1 SGHDT, CDR2 YYEEEE. V lost 5 bases to trimming and J lost 6 bases; unmatched junction nucleotides: 14. The CDR3 sequence: CASSPISPTGFNEQFF. DNA for the CDR3: TGTGCCAGCAGTCCAATTTCGCCGACAGGGTTCAATGAGCAGTTCTTC. Full variable domain (outside the CDR3, taken from reference TRBV5-6 and TRBJ2-1): DAGVTQSPTHLIKTRGQQVTLRCSPKSGHDTVSWYQQALGQGPQFIFQYYEEEERQRGNFPDRFSGHQFPNYSSELNVNALLLGDSALYLCASSPISPTGFNEQFFGPGTRLTVL.